This T cell receptor beta chain was sequenced during a study of T cell repertoires in cytomegalovirus infection. At the level of the study: Alongside well-studied HLA-B-restricted CMV epitopes, recently identified HLA-C-restricted CMV epitopes were also used.

This clonotype is large (0.1 to 1%) within its sample. Its antigen is still unknown. Whole-study findings and limits: The ex vivo response was dominated by HLA-C-restricted CMV-specific TCR beta clonotypes.

V was clipped by 10 bases and J by 0 bases; unmatched bases: 6. The CDR3 sequence is 13 residues long. The V gene's germline CDR1 is SNHLY and CDR2 FYNNEI. TCRdb re-called the reads through MiXCR, storing one row per CDR3 protein. There are roughly 800,000 distinct CDR3 sequences in the sample; about 28% occur only once, and around 14% lies in the top ten. V usage is TRBV2 and J usage is TRBJ2-7, with 7 bases that match TRBD1. Sequences were derived from cultured CD8+ T cells from PBMCs, sampled from culture after CMV antigen stimulation. The TCR comes from a human donor in good health (CMV status not recorded). Some clones in this sample may be carry-over from other donors' samples. The CDR3 bases are TGTGCCATCCCGGGACAGCACTCCTACGAGCAGTACTTC. Its translation: CAIPGQHSYEQYF.